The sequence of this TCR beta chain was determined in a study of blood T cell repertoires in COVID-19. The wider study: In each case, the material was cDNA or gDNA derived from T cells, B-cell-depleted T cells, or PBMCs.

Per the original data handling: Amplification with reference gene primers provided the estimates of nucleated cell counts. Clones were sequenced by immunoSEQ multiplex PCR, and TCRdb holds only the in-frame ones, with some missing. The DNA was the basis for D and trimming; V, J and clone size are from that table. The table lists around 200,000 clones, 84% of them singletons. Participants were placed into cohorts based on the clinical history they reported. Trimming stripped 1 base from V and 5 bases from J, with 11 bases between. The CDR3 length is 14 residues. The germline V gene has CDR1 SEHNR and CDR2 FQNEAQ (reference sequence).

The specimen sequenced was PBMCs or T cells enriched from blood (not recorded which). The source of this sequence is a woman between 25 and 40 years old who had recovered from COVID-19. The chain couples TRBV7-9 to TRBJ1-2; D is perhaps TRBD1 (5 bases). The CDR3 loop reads CASSLEVGGYGYTF. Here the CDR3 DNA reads TGTGCCAGCAGCTTAGAGGTGGGGGGTTATGGCTACACCTTC. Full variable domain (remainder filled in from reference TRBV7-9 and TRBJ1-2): DTGVSQNPRHKITKRGQNVTFRCDPISEHNRLYWYRQTLGQGPEFLTYFQNEAQLEKSRLLSDRFSAERPKGSFSTLEIQRTEQGDSAMYLCASSLEVGGYGYTFGSGTRLTVV.